Given below is one T cell receptor beta chain in context. Profiling relied on immunoSEQ multiplex PCR, and the TCRdb table lists in-frame clones only, not all of them. The sample has hundreds of thousands of clones; about nine tenths are singletons. This entry comes from a study of blood T cell repertoires in COVID-19. Overall study context: Nucleic acid was either cDNA or gDNA, and it came from T cells, B-cell-depleted T cells, or PBMCs.

The germline CDR1 and CDR2 sequences are LGHDT and YNNKEL (reference sequence). V lost 4 bases, J lost 6 bases, and 8 bases lay in between. This CDR3 is 12 amino acids long. This TCR was sampled from a man younger than 45 who had recovered from COVID-19. The chain links TRBV3-1 (or the pseudogene TRBV3-2) to TRBJ2-3; D not certain. What was sequenced was PBMCs or T cells enriched from blood (not recorded which). CDR3 region: CASSRTLDTQYF. For the CDR3, the DNA is TGTGCCAGCAGCCGAACTTTGGATACGCAGTATTTT.